The clone carrying this TCR beta chain occurred many times. Its target is unknown. A sample-barcoded 5' primer and a J-beta primer mix were used in a second PCR of roughly 7 to 11 cycles. Unique molecular identifiers of 12 random nucleotides labeled each cDNA. From each sample, at least 2.5 million paired-end reads containing CDR3 were obtained. Using its own MiXCR run on the 5' RACE reads, TCRdb lists one record per CDR3 protein. The repertoire holds hundreds of thousands of distinct CDR3 sequences, around 50% seen once, with more than 25% in the top ten. Germline-derived CDR1 and CDR2 are SGHRS and YFSETQ. This CDR3 is built from 13 residues. Trimming left V 2 bases short and J 5 bases short, with 11 bases between. This record comes from a study of blood T cells in healthy people across ages. Study conclusions and caveats: Getting older went along with TCR beta diversity per million T cells dropping roughly linearly.

V is TRBV5-1 and J is TRBJ2-7; tentative D call: TRBD2 (6 bases). Sequences were obtained from blood. The receptor's source is a man aged 35 to 55 in good health. Here the CDR3 DNA reads TGCGCCAGCAGCTTCGGGGGAGACCACGAGCAGTACTTC. Amino acid sequence: CASSFGGDHEQYF.